This TCR beta chain was recorded in a study of TIL therapy for anti-PD-1-resistant metastatic lung cancer. Study details: Median tumor PD-L1 proportion score was approximately 6.3%.

The immunoSEQ assay was v3. Survey-level samples got roughly 1.9 million read pairs; deep-level samples got roughly 5-6.5 million. Assay used: immunoSEQ multiplex PCR; TCRdb lists only in-frame clones, some missing. The profile shows some 60,000 clones, around 63% of them singletons. Whole-study results and caveats: Infused TIL clonotypes partially replaced the baseline blood repertoire, then decayed over months.

This CDR3 spans 13 amino acids. V lost 5 bases and J 3 bases, leaving 9 bases between the germline ends. Looked up from germline, CDR1 is KGHSH and CDR2 is LQKENI. On this clone: Antigen specificity is unknown.

The time point here: pre-treatment sample, taken before nivolumab and TIL therapy. The sequences come from blood, collected at baseline. The V gene is TRBV18, the J gene TRBJ2-3; D might be TRBD1 (6 bases). The sequence derives from a person aged 25-80 years with non-small cell lung cancer. The CDR3 loop reads CASSRTVTDTQYF. For the CDR3, the DNA is TGTGCCAGCTCAAGGACAGTAACAGATACGCAGTATTTT.